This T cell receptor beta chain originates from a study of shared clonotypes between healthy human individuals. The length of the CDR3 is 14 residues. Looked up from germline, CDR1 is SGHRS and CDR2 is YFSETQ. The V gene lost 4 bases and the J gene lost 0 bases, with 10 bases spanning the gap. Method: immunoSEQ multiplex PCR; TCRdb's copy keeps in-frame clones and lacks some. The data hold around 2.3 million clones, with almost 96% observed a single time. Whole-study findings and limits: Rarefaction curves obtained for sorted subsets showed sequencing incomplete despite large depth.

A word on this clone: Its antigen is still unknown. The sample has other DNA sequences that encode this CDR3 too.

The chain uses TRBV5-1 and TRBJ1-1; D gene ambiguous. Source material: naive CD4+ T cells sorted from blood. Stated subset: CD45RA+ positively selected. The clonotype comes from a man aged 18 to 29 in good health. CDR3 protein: CASSRGQLNTEAFF. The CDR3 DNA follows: TGCGCCAGCAGCCGAGGCCAGCTGAACACTGAAGCTTTCTTT.